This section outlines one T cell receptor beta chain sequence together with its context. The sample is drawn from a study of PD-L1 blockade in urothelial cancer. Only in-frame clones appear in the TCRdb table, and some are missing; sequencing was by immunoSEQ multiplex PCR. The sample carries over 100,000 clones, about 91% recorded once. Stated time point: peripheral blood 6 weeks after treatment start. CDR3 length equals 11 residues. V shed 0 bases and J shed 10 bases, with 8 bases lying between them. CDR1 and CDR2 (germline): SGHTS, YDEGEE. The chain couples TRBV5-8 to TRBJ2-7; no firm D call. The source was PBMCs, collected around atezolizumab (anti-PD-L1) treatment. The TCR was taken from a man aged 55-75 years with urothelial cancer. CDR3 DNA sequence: TGTGCCAGCAGCTTGGGTCCTAGTCAGTACTTC. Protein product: CASSLGPSQYF.